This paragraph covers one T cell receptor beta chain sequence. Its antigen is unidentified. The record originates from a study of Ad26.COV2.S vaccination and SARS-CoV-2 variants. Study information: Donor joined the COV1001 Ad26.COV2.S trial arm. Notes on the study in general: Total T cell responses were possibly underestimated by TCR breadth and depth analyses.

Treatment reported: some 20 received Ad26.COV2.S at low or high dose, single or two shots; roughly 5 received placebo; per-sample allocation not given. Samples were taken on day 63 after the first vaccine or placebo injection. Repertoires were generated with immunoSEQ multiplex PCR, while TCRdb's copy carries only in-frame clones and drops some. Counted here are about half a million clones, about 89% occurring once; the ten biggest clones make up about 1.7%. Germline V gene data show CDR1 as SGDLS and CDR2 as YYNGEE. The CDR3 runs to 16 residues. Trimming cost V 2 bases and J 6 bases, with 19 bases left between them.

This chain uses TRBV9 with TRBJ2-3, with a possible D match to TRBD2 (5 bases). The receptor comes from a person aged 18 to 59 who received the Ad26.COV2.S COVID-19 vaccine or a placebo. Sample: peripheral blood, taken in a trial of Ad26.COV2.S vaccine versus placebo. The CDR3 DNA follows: TGTGCCAGCAGCGTGCTAGCTCTTTATTTTGGGGATACGCAGTATTTT. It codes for CASSVLALYFGDTQYF.